The clone carrying this T cell receptor (beta chain) has more than one count but fewer than ten. Libraries were prepared by immunoSEQ multiplex PCR; TCRdb keeps only in-frame clonotypes and omits some of them. The repertoire consists of 60,000 or so clones, with 87% occurring once and the leading ten covering roughly 5.2%. The CDR3 is 16 residues long. The junction had 9 bases not matched to a gene; V was cut back by 3 bases and J by 1 base. Germline CDR1 is SGHVS and CDR2 is FQNEAQ. This sample was taken from a study of OX40 agonist ivuxolimab in advanced cancers. The wider study: Partial responses, seen in three patients, involved one hepatocellular carcinoma and two cutaneous melanomas.

This chain connects TRBV7-8 to TRBJ2-7, with TRBD2 identical over 7 bases. The source of this sequence is an adult with an advanced solid tumor such as melanoma, head and neck, liver or kidney cancer. This specimen consisted of CD4+ or CD8+ T cells sorted from blood, obtained in a trial of the OX40 agonist ivuxolimab. The CDR3 DNA sequence: TGTGCCAGCAGCTTTGTAGCGGGCATAGGTTCCTACGAGCAGTACTTC. Amino acid sequence: CASSFVAGIGSYEQYF.